Listed here are 10 T cell receptor beta chains from one sample, sequenced in a study of identical twins. TCRdb processed the 5' RACE reads anew with MiXCR; each CDR3 protein has one entry. There are hundreds of thousands of distinct CDR3 sequences in the sample; about 7% occur only once, and about 3.6% lies in the top ten. This sample was shared with a second study, whose subject was yellow fever vaccine responses in identical twins.

The material sequenced was memory (CD45RO+) T cells sorted from blood. The receptors derive from a young woman in good health.

This clonotype appeared a few times. This sequence joins TRBV6-2 or TRBV6-3 and TRBJ2-7; D gene ambiguous. The V gene lost 6 bases and the J gene lost 4 bases, with 16 bases spanning the gap. The germline V gene has CDR1 MNHEY and CDR2 SVGEGT. The CDR3 totals 14 residues. As DNA, the CDR3 is TGTGCCAGCAGCCCTCCTACATACCCGTACGAGCAGTACTTC. It is translated as CASSPPTYPYEQYF.

This clonotype was counted many times. This chain links TRBV5-1 with TRBJ1-6, with 8 bases fitting TRBD1. V trimming: 8 bases; J trimming: 7 bases; junction bases outside the gene matches: 5. From germline, CDR1 is SGHRS and CDR2 YFSETQ. This CDR3 is 13 amino acids long. CDR3 sequence (DNA): TGCGCCAGTGCGGGACAGGAAAATTCACCCCTCCACTTT. Translated: CASAGQENSPLHF.

This clonotype was seen a handful of times. The chain uses TRBV5-1 and TRBJ2-1; 8 bases map to TRBD2. The J segment lost 7 bases and the V segment lost 4 bases, leaving 16 bases of the junction unmatched. The V gene's germline CDR1 is SGHRS and CDR2 YFSETQ. The CDR3 spans 17 residues. The CDR3 DNA follows: TGCGCCAGCAGCCTTCGGGGGGGGAGGGCCTTAGAGAATGAGCAGTTCTTC. It codes for CASSLRGGRALENEQFF.

This clonotype was counted ten times or more. The rearrangement links TRBV6-1 to TRBJ2-5; TRBD1 matches 7 bases. Germline V gene lookup returns CDR1 MNHNS and CDR2 SASEGT. The ends lost 5 bases at V and 3 bases at J; junction bases unmatched: 3. The CDR3 runs to 13 residues. CDR3 bases: TGTGCCAGCAGTACAGGGACAGAAGAGACCCAGTACTTC. This codes for CASSTGTEETQYF.

This chain uses TRBV2 with TRBJ2-1; TRBD2 agrees at 7 bases. V shed 8 bases, J shed 8 bases, and the junction held 15 bases outside the gene matches. Germline CDR1 reads SNHLY; CDR2 reads FYNNEI. CDR3 length: 15 amino acids. The CDR3: CASDGEAGVGDEQFF. CDR3 coding DNA: TGTGCCAGCGACGGAGAGGCGGGAGTGGGGGATGAGCAGTTCTTC.

In regard to this clonotype: Given a much more abundant clone one base away, this may be a read error. The J gene is TRBJ2-7, the V gene TRBV27; a possible D gene is TRBD2 (6 bases). Trimming pared 6 bases from V and 4 bases from J, leaving 16 bases between. This CDR3 has 14 residues. Per germline, CDR1 MNHEY and CDR2 SMNVEV (reference sequence). CDR3 residues: CASRGGAGGYEQYV. CDR3 coding DNA: TGTGCCAGCAGGGGAGGCGCTGGCGGGTACGAGCAGTACGTC.

This chain connects TRBV10-2 to TRBJ2-4; D perhaps matches TRBD2 (7 bases). The germline CDR1 and CDR2 sequences are WSHSY and SAAADI. The CDR3 runs 17 residues. V was cut by 2 bases and J by 1 base, with 15 bases left in between. The CDR3 coding sequence is TGCGCCAGCAGTGAGAGGTCCGGGGGGCTGGCCAAAAACATTCAGTACTTC. It specifies CASSERSGGLAKNIQYF.

The sample holds many counts of this clonotype. J is TRBJ2-1 and V is TRBV29-1; D ambiguous. Germline V gives CDR1 SQVTM, CDR2 ANQGSEA. CDR3 length equals 15 residues. With 5 bases removed from V and 7 bases from J, the gap between germline ends came to 21 bases. CDR3 protein: CSVKLMDLIWNEQFF. The CDR3, as DNA: TGCAGCGTTAAACTCATGGACCTCATTTGGAATGAGCAGTTCTTC.

In this sample, this clonotype turned up many times. This chain joins TRBV25-1 and TRBJ2-1, with TRBD1 matching over 9 bases. This CDR3 comprises 14 residues. Germline CDR1 MGHDK, CDR2 SYGVNS. The V segment lost 6 bases and the J segment 7 bases; nucleotides outside the gene matches: 7. The CDR3 loop reads CASSGTGRLNEQFF. DNA for the CDR3: TGTGCCAGCAGCGGGACAGGGAGATTGAATGAGCAGTTCTTC.

The chain joins TRBV18 to TRBJ1-3; 7 nucleotides align to TRBD1. CDR3 length: 18 residues. In germline, CDR1 is KGHSH, CDR2 LQKENI. J was trimmed by 0 bases and V by 4 bases; bases with no gene match: 12. CDR3 in DNA: TGTGCCAGCTCACTAGACCGGACAGGCCCTTCCTCTGGAAACACCATATATTTT. This gives the protein CASSLDRTGPSSGNTIYF.